Below, 23 T cell receptor beta chains from the same sample are listed, as sequenced in a study of untreated major depressive disorder. These receptors' antigens are unknown. Study results and limitations: CD4+ T cells from depressed patients used TRBV05-01 (Vbeta 5.1) more often than controls.

Sequencing used immunoSEQ multiplex PCR; TCRdb keeps in-frame clones, though not all of them. In the table there are approximately 25,000 clones, roughly nine tenths of which are singletons. What was sequenced was CD4+ T cells from PBMCs. Receptors were obtained from a woman aged 25-40 years with major depressive disorder.

CDR3 nucleotides: TGTGCCAGCAGAACTAGCGAGGCCGGGGAGCTGTTTTTT. Its protein product is CASRTSEAGELFF. The gene calls are TRBV6-5 and TRBJ2-2; 7 nucleotides line up with TRBD2. The CDR3 runs to 13 residues. The germline V gene encodes CDR1 MNHEY and CDR2 SVGAGI. The V segment lost 6 bases and the J segment 6 bases; nucleotides outside the gene matches: 4.

This chain connects TRBV5-6 to TRBJ2-5, with D maybe TRBD1 (5 bases). Deletions cut 0 bases from V and 2 bases from J, with 5 bases between. The CDR3 runs 13 residues. CDR1 is SGHDT and CDR2 is YYEEEE in the germline V gene. CDR3 protein: CASSLGQQETQYF. The CDR3 DNA follows: TGTGCCAGCAGCTTGGGACAGCAAGAGACCCAGTACTTC.

This chain uses TRBV7-6 with TRBJ2-2; D is ambiguous. Germline V gene lookup returns CDR1 SGHVS and CDR2 FNYEAQ. The ends were cut back, 8 bases at V and 1 base at J, with 8 bases in the middle. There are 13 residues in the CDR3. CDR3 residues: CASVTENTGELFF. CDR3 sequence (DNA): TGTGCCAGCGTGACTGAGAACACCGGGGAGCTGTTTTTT.

In DNA, the CDR3 is TGTGCCAGCAGCTTTGACAGGGGAACCTACAATGAGCAGTTCTTC. Translated, it gives CASSFDRGTYNEQFF. This rearrangement joins TRBV7-2 to TRBJ2-1, with 8 bases identical to TRBD1. V lost 3 bases, J lost 2 bases, and 3 bases stayed unmatched. CDR3 length: 15 amino acids. Germline-derived CDR1 and CDR2 are SGHTA and FQGNSA.

The rearrangement joins TRBV4-1 to TRBJ1-2; D is possibly TRBD1 (6 bases). This CDR3 spans 16 amino acids. Per the germline V gene, CDR1 is MGHRA and CDR2 is YSYEKL. Trimming took 0 bases from V and 8 from J, leaving 19 bases between them. The CDR3 DNA reads TGCGCCAGCAGCCAAGATCCGACAGGTGGGATTTTCGGCTACACCTTC. Residues: CASSQDPTGGIFGYTF.

The rearrangement links TRBV7-9 to TRBJ2-1, with D unclear. CDR1 and CDR2 (germline): SEHNR, FQNEAQ (reference sequence). Trimming cost V 3 bases and J 9 bases, with 9 bases left between them. The CDR3 runs to 12 residues. CDR3: CASSFAVSEQFF. The DNA of the CDR3 is TGTGCCAGCAGCTTTGCGGTGAGTGAGCAGTTCTTC.

The chain carries TRBV7-6 and TRBJ1-1, with TRBD1 as a possible D gene (5 bases). The CDR3 has 13 amino acids. Per the germline V gene, CDR1 is SGHVS and CDR2 is FNYEAQ. Trimming cost V 5 bases and J 1 base, with 8 bases left between them. This CDR3 reads CASSVQENTEAFF. The CDR3 bases are TGTGCCAGCAGCGTACAGGAGAACACTGAAGCTTTCTTT.

The chain links TRBV15 to TRBJ2-7; tentatively, D is TRBD2 (5 bases). In germline, CDR1 is LNHNV, CDR2 YYDKDF (reference sequence). The CDR3 has 14 residues. Trimming pared 8 bases from V and 1 base from J, leaving 15 bases between. CDR3 loop: CATSRPAESYEQYF. The DNA of the CDR3 is TGTGCCACCTCTAGACCAGCGGAGTCCTACGAGCAGTACTTC.

V gene TRBV9 combines with J gene TRBJ2-6; no definite D call. The CDR3 sequence is 15 residues long. V was pared by 0 bases and J by 6 bases, with 10 bases between. The germline V gene has CDR1 SGDLS and CDR2 YYNGEE. Here the CDR3 reads CASSVGNTPANVLTF. As DNA, the CDR3 is TGTGCCAGCAGCGTAGGGAACACTCCGGCCAACGTCCTGACTTTC.

V usage is TRBV28 and J usage is TRBJ2-7; D not certain. This CDR3 has 13 amino acids. V lost 2 bases and J lost 4, with 9 bases in between. Germline V lookup: CDR1 MDHEN, CDR2 SYDVKM. CDR3: CASSLQGLYEQYF. The DNA for the CDR3 is TGTGCCAGCAGTTTACAAGGGTTATACGAGCAGTACTTC. The complete variable domain, with remaining parts taken from reference TRBV28 and TRBJ2-7, reads DVKVTQSSRYLVKRTGEKVFLECVQDMDHENMFWYRQDPGLGLRLIYFSYDVKMKEKGDIPEGYSVSREKKERFSLILESASTNQTSMYLCASSLQGLYEQYFGPGTRLTVT.

This sequence joins TRBV28 and TRBJ1-2, with 7 bases aligning to TRBD1. From germline, CDR1 is MDHEN and CDR2 SYDVKM. This CDR3 has 14 residues. Germline trimming cut 10 bases from V and 4 bases from J; bases unmatched to any gene: 12. The CDR3 nucleotides read TGTGCCATCCTTACTCCGGGACAGCCCTATGGCTACACCTTC. Residues: CAILTPGQPYGYTF.

The chain has TRBV2 and TRBJ2-7; 8 nucleotides agree with TRBD1. V lost 3 bases, J lost 3 bases, and 7 bases stayed unmatched. The CDR3 has 15 amino acids. The germline V gene has CDR1 SNHLY and CDR2 FYNNEI. CDR3 in DNA: TGTGCCAGCAGTGAGAGACAGGGGCGTTTCTACGAGCAGTACTTC. Amino acid sequence: CASSERQGRFYEQYF.

This sequence joins TRBV6-5 and TRBJ2-7; 7 bases align to TRBD2. The CDR3 is 13 amino acids. From germline, CDR1 is MNHEY and CDR2 SVGAGI. The junction had 5 bases not matched to a gene; V was cut back by 7 bases and J by 2 bases. The CDR3 spells CASKRGVTYEQYF. CDR3 bases: TGTGCCAGCAAGCGGGGCGTGACCTACGAGCAGTACTTC.

The chain joins TRBV18 to TRBJ2-5; maybe TRBD1 (5 bases). V gave up 5 bases and J gave up 3 bases, with 13 bases separating them. The CDR3 length is 14 residues. CDR1 and CDR2 from the germline V gene are KGHSH and LQKENI. CDR3 nucleotide sequence: TGTGCCAGCTCATCCAGGGTAGGGGAAGAGACCCAGTACTTC. It codes for CASSSRVGEETQYF.

This clone was observed once. The chain employs TRBV28 and TRBJ2-5; the match to TRBD1 covers 8 bases. Unmatched junction bases numbered 10, after V lost 6 bases and J lost 4 bases. Looked up from germline, CDR1 is MDHEN and CDR2 is SYDVKM. This CDR3 has 15 residues. The CDR3 region is CASSLGQATLETQYF. The CDR3 coding sequence is TGTGCCAGCAGCCTGGGACAGGCGACTCTAGAGACCCAGTACTTC.

The genes are TRBV19 and TRBJ1-5; weak D call: TRBD1 (5 bases). Germline V gene data show CDR1 as LNHDA and CDR2 as SQIVND (reference sequence). CDR3 length: 16 amino acids. The ends were cut back, 6 bases at V and 5 bases at J, with 20 bases in the middle. DNA of the CDR3: TGTGCCAGTAGCCTGACCCGGGACTGGGTAGATCAGCCCCAGCATTTT. Protein product: CASSLTRDWVDQPQHF.

The DNA of the CDR3 is TGTGCCAGCAGCTTAGGTGCATTCTACAATGAGCAGTTCTTC. Translation gives CASSLGAFYNEQFF. The J gene is TRBJ2-1, the V gene TRBV7-6; D gene unclear. This CDR3 is built from 14 residues. Per the germline V gene, CDR1 is SGHVS and CDR2 is FNYEAQ. V was clipped by 1 base and J by 3 bases, with 7 bases between them.

This chain links TRBV11-2 with TRBJ1-1; tentative D call: TRBD1 (5 bases). Germline assignment: CDR1 SGHAT and CDR2 FQNNGV. The CDR3 contains 14 residues. V was clipped by 2 bases and J by 7 bases, with 14 bases between them. The CDR3 nucleotides read TGTGCCAGCAGCTTAAGGGGAGCCAGGCTTGAAGCTTTCTTT. Translating gives CASSLRGARLEAFF.

The chain carries TRBV4-1 and TRBJ2-4; D uncertain. V lost 1 base to trimming and J lost 3 bases, with 13 bases between them. Per germline, CDR1 MGHRA and CDR2 YSYEKL. The CDR3 runs 16 residues. CDR3: CASSQALKKDKNIQYF. DNA of the CDR3: TGCGCCAGCAGCCAAGCACTAAAAAAGGACAAAAACATTCAGTACTTC.

This chain uses TRBV27 with TRBJ2-1, with 9 bases lining up with TRBD2. The V segment lost 3 bases and the J segment 6 bases; nucleotides outside the gene matches: 9. This CDR3 has 16 residues. Per germline, CDR1 MNHEY and CDR2 SMNVEV (reference sequence). The CDR3 sequence is CASSFALTSGLNEQFF. CDR3 DNA: TGTGCCAGCAGTTTTGCACTGACTAGCGGCCTCAATGAGCAGTTCTTC.

The chain carries TRBV2 and TRBJ2-2; 7 bases match TRBD1. Losses at the gene ends were 4 bases for V and 5 bases for J; bases not matched to a gene: 10. Germline-derived CDR1 and CDR2 are SNHLY and FYNNEI. CDR3 length: 16 amino acids. CDR3: CASSVGQAGGTGELFF. CDR3 sequence (DNA): TGTGCCAGCAGTGTTGGACAGGCTGGGGGTACCGGGGAGCTGTTTTTT.

The rearrangement links TRBV4-2 to TRBJ2-3, with D unresolved. From germline, CDR1 is LGHNA and CDR2 YNFKEQ. The CDR3 length is 14 residues. The V end lost 4 bases, the J end lost 3 bases, and 11 bases lay between the germline ends. As DNA, the CDR3 is TGTGCCAGCAGCCGCGGTGAAGGGACAGATACGCAGTATTTT. This encodes CASSRGEGTDTQYF.

This chain uses TRBV7-3 with TRBJ2-2; a weak D match, TRBD2 (6 bases). Germline CDR1 SGHTA, CDR2 FQGTGA. Deletions cut 5 bases from V and 3 bases from J, with 16 bases between. This CDR3 has 16 residues. CDR3 in amino acids: CASSPSGDFHTGELFF. CDR3 sequence (DNA): TGTGCCAGCAGCCCATCGGGAGATTTCCACACCGGGGAGCTGTTTTTT.